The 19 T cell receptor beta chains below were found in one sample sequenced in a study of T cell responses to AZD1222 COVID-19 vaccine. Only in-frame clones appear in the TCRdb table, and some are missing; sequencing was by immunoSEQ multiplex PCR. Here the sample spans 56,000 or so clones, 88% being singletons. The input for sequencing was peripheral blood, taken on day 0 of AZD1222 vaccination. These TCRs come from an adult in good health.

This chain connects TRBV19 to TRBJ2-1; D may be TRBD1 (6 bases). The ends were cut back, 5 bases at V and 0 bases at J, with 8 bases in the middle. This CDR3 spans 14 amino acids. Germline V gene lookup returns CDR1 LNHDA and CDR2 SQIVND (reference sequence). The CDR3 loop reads CASSQGSSYNEQFF. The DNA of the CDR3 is TGTGCCAGTAGTCAGGGGAGCTCCTACAATGAGCAGTTCTTC.

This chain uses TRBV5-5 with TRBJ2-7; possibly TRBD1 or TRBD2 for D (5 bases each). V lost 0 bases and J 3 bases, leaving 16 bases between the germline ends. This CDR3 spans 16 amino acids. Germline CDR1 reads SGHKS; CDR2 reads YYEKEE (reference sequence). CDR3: CASSLANPARGYEQYF. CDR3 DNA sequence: TGTGCCAGCAGCTTGGCCAACCCCGCGAGGGGCTACGAGCAGTACTTC.

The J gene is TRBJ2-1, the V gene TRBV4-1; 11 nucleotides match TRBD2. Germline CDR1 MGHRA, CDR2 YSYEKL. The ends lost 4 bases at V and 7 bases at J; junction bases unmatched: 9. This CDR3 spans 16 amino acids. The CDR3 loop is CASSPRLAGRVNEQFF. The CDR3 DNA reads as TGCGCCAGCAGCCCCCGACTAGCGGGAAGAGTTAATGAGCAGTTCTTC.

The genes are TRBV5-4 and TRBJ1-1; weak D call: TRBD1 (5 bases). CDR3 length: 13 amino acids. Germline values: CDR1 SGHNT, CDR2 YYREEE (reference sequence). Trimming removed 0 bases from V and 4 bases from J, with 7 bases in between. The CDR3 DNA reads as TGTGCCAGCAGCTTGGTGCAGGGCACTGAAGCTTTCTTT. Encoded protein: CASSLVQGTEAFF.

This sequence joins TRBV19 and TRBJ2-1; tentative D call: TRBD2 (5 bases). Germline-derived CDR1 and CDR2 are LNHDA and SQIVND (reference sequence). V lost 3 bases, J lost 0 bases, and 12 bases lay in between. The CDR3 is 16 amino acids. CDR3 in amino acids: CASSIPSWSSYNEQFF. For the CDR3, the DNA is TGTGCCAGTAGTATCCCTAGCTGGAGCTCCTACAATGAGCAGTTCTTC.

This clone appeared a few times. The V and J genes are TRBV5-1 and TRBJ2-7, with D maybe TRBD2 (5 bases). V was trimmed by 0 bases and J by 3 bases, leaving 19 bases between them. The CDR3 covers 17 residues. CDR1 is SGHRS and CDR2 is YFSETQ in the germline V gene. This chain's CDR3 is CASSLATARGPDYEQYF. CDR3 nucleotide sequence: TGCGCCAGCAGCTTGGCGACCGCCCGGGGTCCCGACTACGAGCAGTACTTC. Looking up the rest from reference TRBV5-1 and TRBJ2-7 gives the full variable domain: KAGVTQTPRYLIKTRGQQVTLSCSPISGHRSVSWYQQTPGQGLQFLFEYFSETQRNKGNFPGRFSGRQFSNSRSEMNVSTLELGDSALYLCASSLATARGPDYEQYFGPGTRLTVT.

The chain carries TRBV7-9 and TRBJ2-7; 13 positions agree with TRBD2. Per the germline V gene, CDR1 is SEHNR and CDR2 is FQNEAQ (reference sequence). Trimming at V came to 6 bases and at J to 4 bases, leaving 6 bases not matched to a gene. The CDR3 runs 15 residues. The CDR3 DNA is TGTGCCAGCAGTTCCGGGACTAGCGGGATATACGAGCAGTACTTC. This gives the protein CASSSGTSGIYEQYF.

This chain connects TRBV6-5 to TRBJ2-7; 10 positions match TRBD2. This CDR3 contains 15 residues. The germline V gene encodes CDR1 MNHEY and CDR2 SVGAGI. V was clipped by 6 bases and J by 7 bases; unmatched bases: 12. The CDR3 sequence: CASRTLSGRVVEQYF. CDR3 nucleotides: TGTGCCAGCAGGACCCTGAGCGGGAGGGTGGTGGAGCAGTACTTC.

The CDR3 is CASSKRVNEQFF. CDR3 coding DNA: TGTGCCAGCAGCAAGCGGGTCAATGAGCAGTTCTTC. V gene TRBV21-1 combines with J gene TRBJ2-1; the table assigns TRBD2, which was not confirmed against the DNA. TRBV21-1 is a pseudogene. The CDR3 length is 12 residues.

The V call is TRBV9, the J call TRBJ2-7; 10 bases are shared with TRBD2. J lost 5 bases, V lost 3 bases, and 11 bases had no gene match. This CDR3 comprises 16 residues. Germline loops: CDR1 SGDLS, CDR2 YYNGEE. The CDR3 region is CASSALPTSGLHEQYF. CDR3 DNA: TGTGCCAGCAGCGCCCTACCGACTAGCGGGTTGCACGAGCAGTACTTC.

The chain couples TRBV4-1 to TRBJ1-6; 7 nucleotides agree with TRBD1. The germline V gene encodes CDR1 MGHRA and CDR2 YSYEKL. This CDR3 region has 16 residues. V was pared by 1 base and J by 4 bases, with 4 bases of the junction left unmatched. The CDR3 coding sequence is TGCGCCAGCAGCCAAGCCCCAGGGGGTTATAATTCACCCCTCCACTTT. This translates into CASSQAPGGYNSPLHF.

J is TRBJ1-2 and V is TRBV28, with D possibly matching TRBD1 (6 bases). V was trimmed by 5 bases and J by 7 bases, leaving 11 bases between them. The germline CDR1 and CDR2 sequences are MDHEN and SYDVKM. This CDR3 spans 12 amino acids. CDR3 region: CASSNRVGGYTF. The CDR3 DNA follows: TGTGCCAGCAGTAACAGGGTGGGTGGCTACACCTTC.

The CDR3 is CASSKGQGGYTF. CDR3 coding DNA: TGTGCCAGCAGCAAGGGACAGGGTGGCTACACCTTC. V is TRBV6-1 and J is TRBJ1-2; 9 bases agree with TRBD1. Trimming cost V 6 bases and J 7 bases; bases outside gene matches: 3. From germline, CDR1 is MNHNS and CDR2 SASEGT. The CDR3 extends over 12 amino acids.

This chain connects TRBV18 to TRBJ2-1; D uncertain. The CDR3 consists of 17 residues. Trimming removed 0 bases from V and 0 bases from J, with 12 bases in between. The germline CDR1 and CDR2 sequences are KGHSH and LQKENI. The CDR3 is CASSPPGLSSSYNEQFF. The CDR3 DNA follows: TGTGCCAGCTCACCACCGGGATTATCCAGCTCCTACAATGAGCAGTTCTTC.

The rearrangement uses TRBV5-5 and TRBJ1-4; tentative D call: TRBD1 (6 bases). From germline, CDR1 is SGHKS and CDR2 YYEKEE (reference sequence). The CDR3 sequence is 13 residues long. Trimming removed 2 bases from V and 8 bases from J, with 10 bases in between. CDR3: CASSLSGQEKLFF. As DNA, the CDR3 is TGTGCCAGCAGCTTAAGCGGACAGGAAAAACTGTTTTTT.

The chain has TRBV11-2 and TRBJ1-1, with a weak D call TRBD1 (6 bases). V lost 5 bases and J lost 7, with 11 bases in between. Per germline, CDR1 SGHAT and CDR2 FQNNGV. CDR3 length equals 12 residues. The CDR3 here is CASSAGQFEAFF. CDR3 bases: TGTGCCAGCAGCGCCGGACAGTTTGAAGCTTTCTTT. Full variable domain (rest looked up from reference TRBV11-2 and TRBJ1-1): EAGVAQSPRYKIIEKRQSVAFWCNPISGHATLYWYQQILGQGPKLLIQFQNNGVVDDSQLPKDRFSAERLKGVDSTLKIQPAKLEDSAVYLCASSAGQFEAFFGQGTRLTVV.

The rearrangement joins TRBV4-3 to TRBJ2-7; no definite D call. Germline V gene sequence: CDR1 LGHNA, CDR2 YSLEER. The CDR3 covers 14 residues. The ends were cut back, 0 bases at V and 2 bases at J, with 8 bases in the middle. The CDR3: CASSQDKLAYEQYF. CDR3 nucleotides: TGCGCCAGCAGCCAAGATAAGTTAGCCTACGAGCAGTACTTC.

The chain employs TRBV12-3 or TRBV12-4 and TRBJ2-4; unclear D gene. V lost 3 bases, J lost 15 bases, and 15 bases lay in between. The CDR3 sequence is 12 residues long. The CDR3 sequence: CASSFRNSKMYF. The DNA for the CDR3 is TGTGCCAGCAGTTTTAGGAATTCGAAAATGTACTTC.

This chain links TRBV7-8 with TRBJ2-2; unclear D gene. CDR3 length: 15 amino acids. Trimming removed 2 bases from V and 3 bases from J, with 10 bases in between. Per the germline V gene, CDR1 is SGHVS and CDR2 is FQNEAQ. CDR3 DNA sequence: TGTGCCAGCAGCTTAACGAGTTCTCACACCGGGGAGCTGTTTTTT. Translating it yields CASSLTSSHTGELFF.